This entry concerns a single T cell receptor beta chain. The data were obtained in a study of PD-L1 blockade in urothelial cancer. Study-level background: Investigators checked blood 3 weeks (second dose) and 6 weeks after treatment start.

This CDR3 is built from 13 residues. The germline CDR1 and CDR2 sequences are LNHDA and SQIVND (reference sequence). V lost 2 bases to trimming and J lost 3 bases, with 5 bases between them. Generated by immunoSEQ multiplex PCR, the TCRdb table keeps only in-frame clones and is missing some. This table holds about 22,000 clones, about 90% found once. The time point: peripheral blood 6 weeks after treatment start. The diagnosis in patients was locally advanced or metastatic urothelial carcinoma. Patients each gave 1 to 8 samples, pretreatment and on-treatment. The chain has TRBV19 and TRBJ1-5; D gene unclear. The TCR originated in a woman between 55 and 75 years old with urothelial cancer. This specimen was PBMCs, taken around atezolizumab (anti-PD-L1) treatment. CDR3: CASSITHNQPQHF. In nucleotides, the CDR3 is TGTGCCAGTAGTATAACACACAATCAGCCCCAGCATTTT.